The clone carrying this TCR beta chain was detected only once. Its specificity is not known. The data belong to a study of T cell responses to AZD1222 COVID-19 vaccine. Study information: Analysis merged second doses at about 4 or about 12 weeks. Study findings and constraints: Donors were largely white British and mainly female; clonal diversity was possibly underestimated. Variant regions that are unmutated are reportedly the target of nearly half of spike-specific TCRs.

CDR1 and CDR2 from the germline V gene are MNHNS and SASEGT. The CDR3 runs 15 residues. V lost 0 bases to trimming and J lost 5 bases, with 13 bases between them. Sequencing was performed with immunoSEQ multiplex PCR; in TCRdb, only in-frame clones are kept and a portion is missing. Of around 95,000 clones detected, around 90% appear once; the ten largest clones hold about 2%. The chain links TRBV6-1 to TRBJ2-5; perhaps D is TRBD1 or TRBD2 (6 bases each). This clonotype was sampled from an adult in good health. The sequencing used peripheral blood, collected on day 0 of AZD1222 vaccination. CDR3 sequence: CASSEARQGRETQYF. Written as DNA, the CDR3 is TGTGCCAGCAGTGAAGCTCGGCAGGGGAGGGAGACCCAGTACTTC.